The T cell receptor (beta chain) under discussion was sequenced for a study of glioma-infiltrating T cells after dendritic cell vaccination. Study-level information: Autologous tumor lysate-pulsed dendritic cell vaccination was given between about 2003 and 2012. Three intradermal dendritic cell vaccine injections were given every two weeks. Autologous tumor lysate was loaded overnight onto monocyte-derived dendritic cells grown seven days with IL-4 and GM-CSF. Whole-study results and caveats: Complete blood and tumor specimen sets were limited to few patients.

Regarding time point: after dendritic cell vaccination, including at tumor progression/relapse. Assay: immunoSEQ multiplex PCR; the TCRdb copy retains only in-frame clones and omits some. This table holds about 24,000 clones, approximately 89% found once. Turning to this clone: Its cognate antigen is unknown.

Trimming removed 8 bases at V and 4 bases at J, with 14 bases between. From germline, CDR1 is SGHVS and CDR2 FQNEAQ. There are 13 residues in the CDR3. The sequence was obtained from a human donor with glioblastoma. Sequencing was performed on blood, taken after dendritic cell vaccination. The chain joins TRBV7-8 to TRBJ2-5, with a tentative D call TRBD2 (7 bases). The CDR3 loop reads CASGGAGRETQYF. The CDR3 bases are TGTGCCAGCGGGGGGGCGGGGCGAGAGACCCAGTACTTC. The full variable domain, its missing parts supplied by reference TRBV7-8 and TRBJ2-5, is GAGVSQSPRYKVAKRGQDVALRCDPISGHVSLFWYQQALGQGPEFLTYFQNEAQLDKSGLPSDRFFAERPEGSVSTLKIQRTQQEDSAVYLCASGGAGRETQYFGPGTRLLVL.